The rows below give T cell receptor beta chains drawn from one sample of a study of T cells in Graves' hyperthyroidism and ophthalmopathy. TCRdb re-called the multiplex PCR reads through MiXCR, storing one row per CDR3 protein. Of 650,000 to 850,000 distinct CDR3 sequences in the sample, about 17% were seen once. Material: blood. The receptors stem from a woman between 50 and 59 years old with Graves' hyperthyroidism that later progressed to Graves' ophthalmopathy. Each CDR3 is given with its conserved first and last residue. D genes are given only for firm matches. The size of a clone is reported for some rows only, either as once, few or many, or as a class for expanded clones.

TRBD2	TRBV29-1	TRBJ2-5	-	CSVVVSGGKKQETQYF	TGCAGCGTTGTAGTTAGCGGGGGGAAAAAACAAGAGACCCAGTACTTC
TRBD2	TRBV12-3/TRBV12-4	TRBJ2-5	many	CASSFWASGGQETQYF	TGTGCCAGCAGTTTCTGGGCTAGCGGGGGACAAGAGACCCAGTACTTC
-	TRBV15	TRBJ2-7	-	CATSRESSSNYEQYF	TGTGCCACCAGCAGAGAAAGTAGCTCGAACTACGAGCAGTACTTC
-	TRBV7-9	TRBJ2-7	once	CASSLIGLEQYF	TGTGCCAGCAGCTTAATTGGTCTTGAGCAGTACTTC
-	TRBV20-1	TRBJ2-3	many	CSARDPQPGQITDTQYF	TGCAGTGCTAGAGACCCCCAACCGGGACAAATCACAGATACGCAGTATTTT
TRBD1	TRBV12-3/TRBV12-4	TRBJ1-1	few	CASSLYVDAGGGTEAFF	TGTGCCAGCAGTTTGTACGTAGATGCAGGGGGGGGTACTGAAGCTTTCTTT
-	TRBV20-1	TRBJ2-3	few	CSEGRQGTDTQYF	TGCAGTGAGGGTAGGCAGGGGACAGATACGCAGTATTTT
-	TRBV6-2/TRBV6-3	TRBJ2-7	many	CASSFPTLYEQYF	TGTGCCAGCAGTTTCCCGACCCTCTACGAGCAGTACTTC
TRBD1	TRBV12-3/TRBV12-4	TRBJ1-2	few	CASSLSGTGGRVDYGYTF	TGTGCCAGCAGCCTCTCCGGGACAGGGGGGCGGGTTGACTATGGCTACACCTTC
TRBD1	TRBV2	TRBJ1-2	many	CASSVTDRGRVGYTF	TGTGCCAGCAGTGTTACGGACAGGGGACGGGTTGGCTACACCTTC
TRBD1	TRBV6-2/TRBV6-3	TRBJ1-2	-	CASSRTGVKVYGYTF	TGTGCCAGCAGTCGGACAGGGGTAAAGGTCTATGGCTACACCTTC
TRBD2	TRBV11-1	TRBJ2-1	many	CASSREGLAGPYNEQFF	TGTGCCAGCAGCCGAGAGGGGCTAGCGGGACCGTACAATGAGCAGTTCTTC
-	TRBV5-6	TRBJ1-6	few	CASSGTGTKNSPLHF	TGTGCCAGCAGCGGAACCGGGACGAAGAATTCACCCCTCCACTTT
-	TRBV10-3	TRBJ1-5	-	CAISDLSNQPQHF	TGTGCCATCAGTGACCTCAGCAATCAGCCCCAGCATTTT
TRBD2	TRBV27	TRBJ2-7	-	CASSVTPGGDAYEQYF	TGTGCCAGCAGCGTCACTCCTGGGGGGGACGCCTACGAGCAGTACTTC
TRBD1	TRBV7-3	TRBJ2-7	many	CASSLDRALRVEQYF	TGTGCCAGCAGCTTAGACAGGGCCCTTCGGGTGGAGCAGTACTTC
TRBD2	TRBV24-1	TRBJ2-2	-	CATSDSIAGGPTGELFF	TGTGCCACCAGTGATTCCATAGCGGGGGGGCCCACCGGGGAGCTGTTTTTT
-	TRBV3-1	TRBJ2-1	many	CASSREDGTWDNEQFF	TGTGCCAGCAGCCGAGAAGACGGGACCTGGGACAATGAGCAGTTCTTC
TRBD1	TRBV15	TRBJ2-3	few	CATSRAKGAGDTQYF	TGTGCCACCAGCAGAGCGAAGGGGGCAGGGGATACGCAGTATTTT
TRBD1	TRBV6-1	TRBJ1-1	-	CASSRQGRMAFF	TGTGCCAGCAGCAGACAGGGAAGGATGGCTTTCTTT
TRBD2	TRBV3-1	TRBJ2-4	many	CASSQDLAGGQNIQYF	TGTGCCAGCAGCCAAGATCTAGCGGGGGGCCAAAACATTCAGTACTTC
-	TRBV10-1	TRBJ2-5	few	CASSQRVGARETQYF	TGCGCCAGCAGCCAAAGGGTGGGGGCCCGGGAGACCCAGTACTTC
TRBD2	TRBV7-2	TRBJ2-7	-	CASSLDASGDYEQYF	TGTGCCAGCAGCTTAGACGCTAGCGGGGACTACGAGCAGTACTTC
-	TRBV20-1	TRBJ2-1	few	CSARDTSRNYNEQFF	TGCAGTGCTAGAGATACTTCCCGAAACTACAATGAGCAGTTCTTC
-	TRBV20-1	TRBJ1-3	-	CSANPLVTGLSGNTIYF	TGCAGTGCTAACCCCCTGGTGACTGGTCTCTCTGGAAACACCATATATTTT
-	TRBV3-1	TRBJ1-1	many	CASSQGEYTEAFF	TGTGCCAGCAGCCAAGGGGAGTACACTGAAGCTTTCTTT